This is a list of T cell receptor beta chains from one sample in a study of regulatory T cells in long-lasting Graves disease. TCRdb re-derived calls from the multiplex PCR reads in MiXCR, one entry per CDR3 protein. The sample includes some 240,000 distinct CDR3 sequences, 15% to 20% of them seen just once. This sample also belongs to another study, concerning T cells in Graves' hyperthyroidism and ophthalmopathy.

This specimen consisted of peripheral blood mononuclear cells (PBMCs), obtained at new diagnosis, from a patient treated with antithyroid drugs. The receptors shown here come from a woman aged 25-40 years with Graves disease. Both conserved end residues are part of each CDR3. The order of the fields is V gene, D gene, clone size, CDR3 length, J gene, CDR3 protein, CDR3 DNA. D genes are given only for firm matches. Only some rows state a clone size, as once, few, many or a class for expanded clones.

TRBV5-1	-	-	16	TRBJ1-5	CASSLAGGTAPQPQHF	TGCGCCAGCAGCTTGGCCGGCGGGACCGCCCCGCAGCCCCAGCATTTT
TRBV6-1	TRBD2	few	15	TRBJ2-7	CASSASGRLTYEQYF	TGTGCCAGCAGTGCTAGCGGCCGTTTAACCTACGAGCAGTACTTC
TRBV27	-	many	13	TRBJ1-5	CASSLSRNHPQHF	TGTGCCAGCAGTTTGAGTCGCAATCACCCCCAGCATTTT
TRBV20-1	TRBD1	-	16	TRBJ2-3	CSARDGTGTGKDTQYF	TGCAGTGCTAGAGACGGCACCGGGACAGGGAAGGATACGCAGTATTTT
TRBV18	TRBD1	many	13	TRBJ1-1	CASSPGTATEAFF	TGTGCCAGCTCACCCGGGACAGCCACTGAAGCTTTCTTT
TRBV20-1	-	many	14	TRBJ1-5	CSAKTGIGNQPQHF	TGCAGTGCTAAAACAGGGATCGGCAATCAGCCCCAGCATTTT
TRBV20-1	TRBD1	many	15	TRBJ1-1	CSARPPGQKTLAAFF	TGCAGTGCTCGTCCCCCGGGACAGAAGACACTAGCAGCTTTCTTT
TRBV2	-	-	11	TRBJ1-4	CASRLTGRWDF	TGTGCTAGCAGGCTCACGGGGCGCTGGGATTTT
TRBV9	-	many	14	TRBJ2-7	CASSVATMGYEQYF	TGTGCCAGCAGCGTAGCTACAATGGGCTACGAGCAGTACTTC
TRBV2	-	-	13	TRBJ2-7	CASRDNIVHEQYF	TGTGCCAGCAGAGACAACATCGTCCACGAGCAGTACTTC
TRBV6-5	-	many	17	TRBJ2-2	CASSWGTRGPHAGELFF	TGTGCCAGCAGTTGGGGAACTAGGGGTCCTCACGCCGGGGAGCTGTTTTTT
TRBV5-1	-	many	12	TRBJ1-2	CASSLIGGGYTF	TGCGCCAGCAGCTTGATCGGGGGCGGCTACACCTTC
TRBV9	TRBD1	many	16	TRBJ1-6	CASSVAQGGYNSPLHF	TGTGCCAGCAGCGTGGCACAGGGGGGCTATAATTCACCCCTCCACTTT
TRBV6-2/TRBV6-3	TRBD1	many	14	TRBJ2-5	CASSVYRGQETQYF	TGTGCCAGCAGTGTGTACAGGGGCCAAGAGACCCAGTACTTC
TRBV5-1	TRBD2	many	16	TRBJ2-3	CASSLGLAGGTDTQYF	TGTGCCAGCAGCTTAGGACTAGCGGGAGGCACAGATACGCAGTATTTT